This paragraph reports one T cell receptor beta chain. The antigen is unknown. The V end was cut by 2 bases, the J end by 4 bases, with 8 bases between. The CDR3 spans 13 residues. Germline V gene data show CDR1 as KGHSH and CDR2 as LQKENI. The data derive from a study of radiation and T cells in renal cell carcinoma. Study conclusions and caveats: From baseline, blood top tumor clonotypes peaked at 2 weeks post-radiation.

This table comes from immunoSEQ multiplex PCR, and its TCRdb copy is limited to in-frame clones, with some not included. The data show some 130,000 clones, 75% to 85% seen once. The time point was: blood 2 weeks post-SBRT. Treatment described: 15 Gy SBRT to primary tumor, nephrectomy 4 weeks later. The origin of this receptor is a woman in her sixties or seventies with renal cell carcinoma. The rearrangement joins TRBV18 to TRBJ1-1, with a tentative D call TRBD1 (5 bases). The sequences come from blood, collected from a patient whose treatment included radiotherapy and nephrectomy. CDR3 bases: TGTGCCAGCTCACCATCGGGGGGCACTGAAGCTTTCTTT. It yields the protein CASSPSGGTEAFF.